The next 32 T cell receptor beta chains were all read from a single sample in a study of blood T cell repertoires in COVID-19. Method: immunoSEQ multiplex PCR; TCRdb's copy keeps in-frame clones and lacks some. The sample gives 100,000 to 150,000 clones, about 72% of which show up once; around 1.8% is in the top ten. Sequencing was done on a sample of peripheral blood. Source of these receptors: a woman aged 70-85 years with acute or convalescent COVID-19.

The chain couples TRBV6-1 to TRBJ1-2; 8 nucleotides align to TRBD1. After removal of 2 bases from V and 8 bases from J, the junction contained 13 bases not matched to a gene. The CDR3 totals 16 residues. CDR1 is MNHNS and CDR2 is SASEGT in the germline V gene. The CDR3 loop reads CASSERAGGAGLGYTF. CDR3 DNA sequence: TGTGCCAGCAGTGAACGGGCAGGGGGCGCAGGGCTGGGCTACACCTTC.

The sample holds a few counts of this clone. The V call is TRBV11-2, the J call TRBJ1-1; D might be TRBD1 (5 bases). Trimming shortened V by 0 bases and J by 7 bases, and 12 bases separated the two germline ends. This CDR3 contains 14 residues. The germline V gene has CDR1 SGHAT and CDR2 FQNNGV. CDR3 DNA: TGTGCCAGCAGCTTAGATAGGCAGGGTCTTGAAGCTTTCTTT. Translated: CASSLDRQGLEAFF.

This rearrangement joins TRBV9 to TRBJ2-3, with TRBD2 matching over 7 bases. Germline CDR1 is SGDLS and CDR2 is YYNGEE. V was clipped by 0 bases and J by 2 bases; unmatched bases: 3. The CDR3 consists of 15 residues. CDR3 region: CASSVGLAVTDTQYF. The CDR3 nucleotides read TGTGCCAGCAGCGTAGGACTAGCCGTCACAGATACGCAGTATTTT.

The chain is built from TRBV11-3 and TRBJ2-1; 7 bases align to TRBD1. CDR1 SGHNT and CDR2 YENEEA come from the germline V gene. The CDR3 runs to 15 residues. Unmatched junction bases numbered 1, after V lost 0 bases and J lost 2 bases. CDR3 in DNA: TGTGCCAGCAGCTTAGATGACAGGGCCTACAATGAGCAGTTCTTC. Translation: CASSLDDRAYNEQFF.

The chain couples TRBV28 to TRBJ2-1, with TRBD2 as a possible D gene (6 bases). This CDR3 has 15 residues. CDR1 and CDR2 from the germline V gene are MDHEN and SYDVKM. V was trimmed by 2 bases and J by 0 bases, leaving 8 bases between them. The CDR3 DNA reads TGTGCCAGCAGTTTACCGGGACTCTCCTACAATGAGCAGTTCTTC. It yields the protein CASSLPGLSYNEQFF.

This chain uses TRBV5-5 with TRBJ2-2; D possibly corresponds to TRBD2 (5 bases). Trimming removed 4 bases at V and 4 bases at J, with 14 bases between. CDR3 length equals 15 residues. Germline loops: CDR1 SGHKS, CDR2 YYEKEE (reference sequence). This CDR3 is CASSPRAGGTGELFF. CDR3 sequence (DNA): TGTGCCAGCAGCCCTAGGGCAGGAGGCACCGGGGAGCTGTTTTTT.

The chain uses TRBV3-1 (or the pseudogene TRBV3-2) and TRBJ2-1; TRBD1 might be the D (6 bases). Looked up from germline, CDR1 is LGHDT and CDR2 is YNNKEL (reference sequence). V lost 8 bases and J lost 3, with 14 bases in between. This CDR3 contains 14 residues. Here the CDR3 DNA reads TGTGCCAGCGCAAGGGGGATGGTCTACAATGAGCAGTTCTTC. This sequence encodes CASARGMVYNEQFF.

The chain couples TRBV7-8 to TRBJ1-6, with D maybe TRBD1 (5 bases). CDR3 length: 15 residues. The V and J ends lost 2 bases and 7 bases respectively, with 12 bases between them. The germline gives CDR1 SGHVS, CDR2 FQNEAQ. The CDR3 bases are TGTGCCAGCAGCTTAACCGATTCAGGGAATTCACCCCTCCACTTT. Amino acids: CASSLTDSGNSPLHF.

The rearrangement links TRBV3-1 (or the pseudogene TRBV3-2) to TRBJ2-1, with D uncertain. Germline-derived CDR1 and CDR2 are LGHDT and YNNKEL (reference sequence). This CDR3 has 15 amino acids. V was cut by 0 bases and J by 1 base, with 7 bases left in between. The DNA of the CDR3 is TGTGCCAGCAGCCAAGACAGGCTTTCCTACAATGAGCAGTTCTTC. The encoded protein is CASSQDRLSYNEQFF.

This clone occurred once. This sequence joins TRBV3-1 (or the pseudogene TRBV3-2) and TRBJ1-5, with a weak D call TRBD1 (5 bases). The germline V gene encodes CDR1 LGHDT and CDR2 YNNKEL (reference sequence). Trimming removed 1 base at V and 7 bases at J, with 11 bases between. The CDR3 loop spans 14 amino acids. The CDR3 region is CASSQAGQRQPQHF. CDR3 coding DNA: TGTGCCAGCAGCCAAGCTGGACAAAGACAGCCCCAGCATTTT.

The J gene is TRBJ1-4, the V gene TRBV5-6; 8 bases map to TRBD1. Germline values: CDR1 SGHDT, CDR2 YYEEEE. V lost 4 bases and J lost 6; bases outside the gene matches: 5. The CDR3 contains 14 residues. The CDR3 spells CASSRTGPDEKLFF. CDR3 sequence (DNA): TGTGCCAGCAGCAGGACAGGGCCTGATGAAAAACTGTTTTTT.

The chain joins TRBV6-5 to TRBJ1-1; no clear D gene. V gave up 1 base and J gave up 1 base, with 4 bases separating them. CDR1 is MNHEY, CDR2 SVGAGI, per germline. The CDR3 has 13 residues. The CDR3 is CASSYLQNTEAFF. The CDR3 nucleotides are TGTGCCAGCAGTTACTTACAGAACACTGAAGCTTTCTTT.

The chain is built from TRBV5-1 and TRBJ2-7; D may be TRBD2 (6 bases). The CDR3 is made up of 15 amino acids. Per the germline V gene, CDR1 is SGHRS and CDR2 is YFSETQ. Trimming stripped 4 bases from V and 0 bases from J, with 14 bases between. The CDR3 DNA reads TGCGCCAGCAGCGGCGGGGACCCCCTCTCCTACGAGCAGTACTTC. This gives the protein CASSGGDPLSYEQYF.

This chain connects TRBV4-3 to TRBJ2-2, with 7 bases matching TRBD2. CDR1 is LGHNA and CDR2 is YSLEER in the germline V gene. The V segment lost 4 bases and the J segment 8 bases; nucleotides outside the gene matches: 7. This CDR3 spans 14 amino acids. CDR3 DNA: TGCGCCAGCAGCCCCGGCGGGGGTACAGGGGAGCTGTTTTTT. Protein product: CASSPGGGTGELFF.

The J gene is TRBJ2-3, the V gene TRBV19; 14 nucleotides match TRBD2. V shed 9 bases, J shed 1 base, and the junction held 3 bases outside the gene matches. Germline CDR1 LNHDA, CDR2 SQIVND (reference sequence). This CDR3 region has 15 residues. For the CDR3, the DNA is TGTGCCAGCCGGACTAGCGGGGGGCGCACAGATACGCAGTATTTT. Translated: CASRTSGGRTDTQYF.

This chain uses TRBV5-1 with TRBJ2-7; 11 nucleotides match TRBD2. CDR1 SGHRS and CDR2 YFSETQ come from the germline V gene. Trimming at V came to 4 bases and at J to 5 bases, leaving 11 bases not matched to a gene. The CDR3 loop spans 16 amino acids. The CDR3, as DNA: TGCGCCAGCAGCCCGGGACTAGCGGCCGGAATCGACGAGCAGTACTTC. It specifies CASSPGLAAGIDEQYF.

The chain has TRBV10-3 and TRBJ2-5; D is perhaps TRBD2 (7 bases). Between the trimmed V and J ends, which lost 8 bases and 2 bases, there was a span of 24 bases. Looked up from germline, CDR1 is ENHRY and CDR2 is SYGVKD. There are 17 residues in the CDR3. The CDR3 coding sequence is TGTGCCATCTCAGGTCCTGGCGGGGGCCCTGGACAAGAGACCCAGTACTTC. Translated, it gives CAISGPGGGPGQETQYF.

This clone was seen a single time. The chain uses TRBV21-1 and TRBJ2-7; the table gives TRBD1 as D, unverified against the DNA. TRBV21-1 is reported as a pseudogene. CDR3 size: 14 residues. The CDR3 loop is CASSIEDRTYEQYF. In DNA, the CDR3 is TGTGCCAGCAGCATCGAGGACAGAACCTACGAGCAGTACTTC.

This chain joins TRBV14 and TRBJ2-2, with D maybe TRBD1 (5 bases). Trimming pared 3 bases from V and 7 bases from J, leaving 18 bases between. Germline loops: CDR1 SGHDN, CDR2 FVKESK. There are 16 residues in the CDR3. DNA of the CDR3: TGTGCCAGCAGCCAGATTTCTAGGGGTCACCTCGGGGAGCTGTTTTTT. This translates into CASSQISRGHLGELFF.

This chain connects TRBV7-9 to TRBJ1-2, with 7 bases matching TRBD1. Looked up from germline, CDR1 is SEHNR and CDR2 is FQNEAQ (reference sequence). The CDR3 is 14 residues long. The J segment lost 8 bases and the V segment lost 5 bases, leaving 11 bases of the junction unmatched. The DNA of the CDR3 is TGTGCCAGCAGCACCACTAGCAGGGGGAGCGGCTACACCTTC. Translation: CASSTTSRGSGYTF.

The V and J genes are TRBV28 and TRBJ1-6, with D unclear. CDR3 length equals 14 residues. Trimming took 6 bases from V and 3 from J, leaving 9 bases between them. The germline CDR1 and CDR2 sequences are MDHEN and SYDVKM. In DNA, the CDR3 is TGTGCCAGCAGGGCGGGGATCTATAATTCACCCCTCCACTTT. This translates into CASRAGIYNSPLHF.

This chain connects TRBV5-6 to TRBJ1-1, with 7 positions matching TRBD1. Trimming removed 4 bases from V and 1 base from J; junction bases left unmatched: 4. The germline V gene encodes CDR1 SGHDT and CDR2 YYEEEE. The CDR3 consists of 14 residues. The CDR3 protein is CASSITGENTEAFF. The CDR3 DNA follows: TGTGCCAGCAGCATTACAGGGGAGAACACTGAAGCTTTCTTT.

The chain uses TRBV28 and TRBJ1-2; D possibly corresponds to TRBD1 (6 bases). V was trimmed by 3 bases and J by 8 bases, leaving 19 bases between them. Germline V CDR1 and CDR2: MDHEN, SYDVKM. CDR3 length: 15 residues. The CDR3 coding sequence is TGTGCCAGCAGTTTCGGGGTTGGGCAGGGGCAGGGCTACACCTTC. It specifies CASSFGVGQGQGYTF.

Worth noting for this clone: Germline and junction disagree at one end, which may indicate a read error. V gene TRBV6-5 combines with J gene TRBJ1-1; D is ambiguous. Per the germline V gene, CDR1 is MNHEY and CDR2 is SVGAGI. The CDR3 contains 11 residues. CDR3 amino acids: CVTRSGAEAFF. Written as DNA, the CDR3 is TGTGTTACTCGATCCGGTGCTGAGGCTTTCTTT.

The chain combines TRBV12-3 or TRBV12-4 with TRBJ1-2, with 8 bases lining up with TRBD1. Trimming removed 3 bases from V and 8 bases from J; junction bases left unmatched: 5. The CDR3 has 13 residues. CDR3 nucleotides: TGTGCCAGCAGTTTCGACAGGGGTTTGGGCTACACCTTC. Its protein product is CASSFDRGLGYTF.

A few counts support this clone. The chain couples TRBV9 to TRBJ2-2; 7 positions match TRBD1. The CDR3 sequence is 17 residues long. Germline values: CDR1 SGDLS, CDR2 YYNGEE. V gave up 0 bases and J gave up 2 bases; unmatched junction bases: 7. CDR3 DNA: TGTGCCAGCAGCGTAGCTGCTACAGGGGTAAACACCGGGGAGCTGTTTTTT. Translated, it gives CASSVAATGVNTGELFF.

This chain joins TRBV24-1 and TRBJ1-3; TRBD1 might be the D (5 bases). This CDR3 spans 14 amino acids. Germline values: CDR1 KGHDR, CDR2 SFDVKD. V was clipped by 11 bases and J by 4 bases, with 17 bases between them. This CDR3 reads CANRPGGTGNTIYF. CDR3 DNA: TGTGCCAACCGCCCGGGGGGGACCGGAAACACCATATATTTT.

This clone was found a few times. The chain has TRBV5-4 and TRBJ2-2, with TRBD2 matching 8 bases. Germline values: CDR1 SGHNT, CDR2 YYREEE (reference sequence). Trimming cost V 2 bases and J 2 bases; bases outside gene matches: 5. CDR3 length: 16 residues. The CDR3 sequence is CASSFALAVNTGELFF. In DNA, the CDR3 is TGTGCCAGCAGCTTTGCACTAGCGGTAAACACCGGGGAGCTGTTTTTT.

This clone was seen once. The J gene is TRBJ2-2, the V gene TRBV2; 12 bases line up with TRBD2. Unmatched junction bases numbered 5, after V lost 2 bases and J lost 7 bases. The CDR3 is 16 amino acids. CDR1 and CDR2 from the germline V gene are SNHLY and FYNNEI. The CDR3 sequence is CASSELGLAGGGELFF. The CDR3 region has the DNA TGTGCCAGCAGTGAATTGGGACTAGCGGGCGGCGGGGAGCTGTTTTTT.

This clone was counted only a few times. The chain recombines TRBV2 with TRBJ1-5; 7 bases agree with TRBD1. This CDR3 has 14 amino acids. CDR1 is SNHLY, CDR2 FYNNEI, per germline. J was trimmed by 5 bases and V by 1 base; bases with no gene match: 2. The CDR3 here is CASSEGTGDQPQHF. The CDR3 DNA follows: TGTGCCAGCAGTGAAGGTACAGGGGATCAGCCCCAGCATTTT.

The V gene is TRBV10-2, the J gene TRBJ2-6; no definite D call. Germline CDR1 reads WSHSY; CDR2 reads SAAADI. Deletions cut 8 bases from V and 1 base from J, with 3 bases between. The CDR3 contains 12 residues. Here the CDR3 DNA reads TGCGCCAGCGCGTCTGGGGCCAACGTCCTGACTTTC. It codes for CASASGANVLTF.

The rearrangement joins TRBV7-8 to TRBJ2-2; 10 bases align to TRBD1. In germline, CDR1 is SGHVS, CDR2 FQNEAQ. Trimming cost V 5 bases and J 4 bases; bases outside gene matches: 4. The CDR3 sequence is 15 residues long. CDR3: CASSPRQGATGELFF. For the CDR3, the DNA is TGTGCCAGCAGCCCGCGACAGGGGGCCACCGGGGAGCTGTTTTTT.